This T cell receptor beta chain stems from a study of CD8 T cells in Susac syndrome (dated by TCRdb to 2018 to 2020). For the wider study: Among the Susac syndrome patients who were sequenced, clinically active disease was present in about six and clinical remission was observed in roughly eight. At blood withdrawal, Susac syndrome patients were either therapy-naive, taking corticosteroids (in some cases with IVIg as well), or taking IVIg alone. Repertoire sequencing was used to test whether CD8+ T cell activation and differentiation in Susac syndrome was antigen driven. Clonality of the CD8+ T cell repertoire was compared between about a dozen healthy donors, about 14 Susac syndrome patients and under 19 multiple sclerosis patients. On the study overall, not on this receptor specifically: CD8+ repertoires in Susac syndrome showed clonal expansion, which was highest in CD8+ TEMRA cells and was greater in clinically active patients than in remitting patients. Over 15 Susac-specific public clones were identified in the total CD8+ repertoire, and several Susac-specific public clones were identified in the CD8+ TEMRA repertoire. The number of individuals in the TCR sequencing and HLA analysis was acknowledged as relatively small.

RNA was extracted with the RNeasy kit and about 0.5 to 1 ug was reverse transcribed using random hexamers. The immunoSEQ multiplex PCR assay, which covers 54 Vbeta and 13 Jbeta segments, was used to amplify TCR beta CDR3 regions. Bias from PCR amplification was corrected by using a synthetic template baseline for primer optimization and for computational correction. In the original analysis: Reads were annotated to V, D and J genes per IMGT and analyzed with immunoSEQ Analyzer, keeping only productive sequences. To calculate clonality, Shannon entropy was normalized by log2 of the number of productive unique sequences and then subtracted from one. For each patient and control, public and private clones were evaluated among the 100 most prevalent clones. Clones were defined as Susac-specific when absent from the healthy and MS cohorts, from approximately 1,100 published viral clones and from other ImmuneACCESS disease sequences. The public reads were reanalyzed by TCRdb: fastp trimming at Q25, MiXCR alignment, in-frame beta chains only. Rows with a matching CDR3 protein are joined into one entry that keeps the most common DNA and genes. These V and J calls originate from TCRdb's pipeline instead of the authors' own analysis. The sample contains about 190,000 distinct CDR3 sequences, around 95% of them found a single time. The ten most abundant clones make up approximately 0.16% of the sample.

Peripheral blood CD8+ and CD4+ T cells from healthy donors, Susac syndrome patients and multiple sclerosis patients were profiled by high-throughput TCR beta sequencing. Recently defined diagnostic criteria for definite or probable disease were met by the Susac syndrome patients. Bulk CD8+ and CD4+ T cells were purified by magnetic negative isolation, whereas CD8+ TEMRA cells were enriched by FACS. Blood was drawn into EDTA tubes, processed within 24 hours, and PBMCs were isolated by density gradient centrifugation. PBMCs intended for TCR sequencing were frozen in liquid nitrogen and were later thawed in a 37 degrees C water bath. A purity of at least 90% was achieved for sorted or isolated CD4+, CD8+ and CD8+ TEMRA cells. Notes on this clonotype: The clone's antigen remains unknown. Within one base of it there is no much larger clone, and no base qualities were kept.

Its CDR3 holds 10 amino acids, cysteine through phenylalanine. Only CDR3 DNA is held: 30 bases, read in frame from base 1. Based on the germline V gene (reference sequence), the CDR1 and CDR2 sequences are SEHNR and FQNEAQ. V and J lose 8 bases and 10 bases, and a span of 9 bases separates them. This receptor was taken from a human donor with Susac syndrome. Material for sequencing was CD8+ T cells from PBMCs. This sequence uses TRBV7-9 and TRBJ2-1, with the identity of the D gene unclear. The nucleotide sequence is given as TGTGCCAGCGATAAGGACGAGCAGTTCTTC. Its protein reads: CASDKDEQFF.